The entry below describes one T cell receptor beta chain. Original data processing: Amplification with reference gene primers provided the estimates of nucleated cell counts. Data came from immunoSEQ multiplex PCR; TCRdb stores just in-frame clones and leaves some out. The V and J calls and the clone size are those of that table, but D and trimming were determined from the DNA. The table has more than 300,000 clones, 90% seen once. The data derive from a study of blood T cell repertoires in COVID-19. Study summary: The United States, Italy and Spain were the sources of the acute and convalescent COVID-19 samples. Sources were T cells, B-cell-depleted T cells, or PBMCs; the material itself was cDNA or gDNA.

The CDR3 is 17 residues long. Trimming cost V 4 bases and J 1 base; bases outside gene matches: 6. Germline CDR1 and CDR2: SGHRS and YFSETQ. Recruited during active infection, patients (from Seattle) were subsequently followed longitudinally. Sequencing input: peripheral blood. This clonotype originated in a woman aged 40-49 years with COVID-19, enrolled during active disease. This chain links TRBV5-1 with TRBJ2-5, with TRBD2 matching over 14 bases. The CDR3 DNA is TGCGCCAGCAGCCCGGGACTAGCGGGGGCCCCCCAAGAGACCCAGTACTTC. Its translation is CASSPGLAGAPQETQYF.